The TCR beta chain under discussion was sequenced for a study of neurological immune-mediated disorders. TCRdb re-analysed the 5' RACE reads in MiXCR, keeping a single row per CDR3 protein. The sample lists around 40,000 distinct CDR3 sequences; roughly an eighth were seen once. Per germline, CDR1 SGHTA and CDR2 FQGTGA. The CDR3 consists of 10 residues. V was clipped by 3 bases and J by 7 bases, with 1 base between them. The table lists this clonotype with many counts. The TCR was taken from a female donor in good health. Sequences were obtained from PBMCs. The chain joins TRBV7-3 to TRBJ1-5; D gene uncertain. The DNA of the CDR3 is TGTGCCAGCAGCTTCCAGCCCCAGCATTTT. Its translation: CASSFQPQHF.